Given below is one T cell receptor beta chain in context. The sample belongs to a study of blood T cells in healthy people across ages. For the second PCR, which ran for roughly 6 to 12 cycles, a sample-barcoded 5' primer and a J-beta primer mix were used. Each CDR3 protein is one row after TCRdb ran MiXCR on the 5' RACE reads. The data contain hundreds of thousands of distinct CDR3 sequences, less than 25% of them singletons. The trim removed 3 bases at V and 11 bases at J, leaving 6 bases unmatched. The CDR3 runs 12 residues. CDR1 and CDR2 from the germline V gene are SGHNT and YYREEE (reference sequence). These data were also filed under a second study, of T cells of mothers and their children. Per that paper: Donation involved a few healthy Caucasian mothers and the six children that they had.

This chain connects TRBV5-4 to TRBJ1-1, with 8 positions matching TRBD1. The source material was blood. This clonotype was sampled from a boy younger than 18 in good health. CDR3 sequence (DNA): TGTGCCAGCAGCTCAGGGGGCGGGTCGGCTTTCTTT. As protein: CASSSGGGSAFF.